This is a list of T cell receptor beta chains from one sample in a study of OX40 agonist ivuxolimab in advanced cancers. Libraries were prepared by immunoSEQ multiplex PCR; TCRdb keeps only in-frame clonotypes and omits some of them. The sample records about 80,000 clones, more than 75% being singletons. The sample was CD4+ or CD8+ T cells sorted from blood, taken in a trial of the OX40 agonist ivuxolimab. These receptors all stem from an adult with an advanced solid tumor such as melanoma, head and neck, liver or kidney cancer. Each CDR3 is given with its conserved first and last residue. Fields, in order: CDR3 protein, CDR3 DNA, J gene, clone size, V gene, D gene. A D gene is named only where the DNA matches it firmly. Size values are once, few and many counts, or a class for expanded clones, and some rows have none.

CASRGDREHYGYTF	TGTGCCAGTAGGGGGGACAGGGAGCACTATGGCTACACCTTC	TRBJ1-2	once	TRBV19	TRBD1
CASSLYRRGTGGYTF	TGTGCCAGCAGTTTATATCGCCGGGGGACGGGGGGCTACACCTTC	TRBJ1-2	-	TRBV28	-
CASSSLAGGYNEQFF	TGTGCCAGCAGCTCACTAGCGGGGGGGTACAATGAGCAGTTCTTC	TRBJ2-1	-	TRBV28	TRBD2
CASSYRSKADYEQYF	TGTGCCAGCAGTTATAGATCCAAAGCGGACTACGAGCAGTACTTC	TRBJ2-7	-	TRBV27	-
CSVEVYENQPQHF	TGCAGCGTTGAAGTTTACGAAAATCAGCCCCAGCATTTT	TRBJ1-5	-	TRBV29-1	-
CASSLEDFFTDTQYF	TGTGCCAGCAGCTTAGAGGACTTTTTCACAGATACGCAGTATTTT	TRBJ2-3	-	TRBV11-2	-
CASSQSSGTGIYEQYF	TGCGCCAGCAGTCAATCAAGCGGGACAGGGATCTACGAGCAGTACTTC	TRBJ2-7	few	TRBV23-1	TRBD1
CASSESGTRSYEQYF	TGTGCCAGCAGTGAATCTGGGACAAGGTCCTACGAGCAGTACTTC	TRBJ2-7	-	TRBV25-1	-
CASNTGGTSGLGFKNIQYF	TGTGCCAGCAACACCGGCGGGACTAGCGGACTGGGATTCAAAAACATTCAGTACTTC	TRBJ2-4	-	TRBV28	TRBD2
CASSERQGAYEQYF	TGTGCCAGCAGTGAGAGACAGGGGGCCTACGAGCAGTACTTC	TRBJ2-7	-	TRBV2	TRBD1
CASRVSGHEQFF	TGTGCCAGCAGGGTCTCAGGCCATGAGCAGTTCTTC	TRBJ2-1	-	TRBV28	-
CASSSNRGLGGYTF	TGTGCCAGCAGCAGCAACCGGGGCTTAGGGGGCTACACCTTC	TRBJ1-2	-	TRBV27	-
CASSPRGDYNEQFF	TGTGCCAGCAGCCCACGGGGGGACTACAATGAGCAGTTCTTC	TRBJ2-1	-	TRBV9	TRBD2
CASITEGRFTEAFF	TGTGCCAGCATCACAGAGGGGAGGTTCACTGAAGCTTTCTTT	TRBJ1-1	few	TRBV2	-
CASMYMSNTGELFF	TGTGCCAGTATGTACATGTCGAACACCGGGGAGCTGTTTTTT	TRBJ2-2	-	TRBV19	-
CASSPTPRRTLEAFF	TGTGCCAGCAGCCCCACCCCGAGGAGGACCCTTGAAGCTTTCTTT	TRBJ1-1	-	TRBV11-1	-
CASTRTGKATEAFF	TGTGCCAGCACCCGGACAGGGAAGGCCACTGAAGCTTTCTTT	TRBJ1-1	-	TRBV6-5	TRBD1
CASSQGSRGGNQPQHF	TGTGCCAGCAGCCAAGGGAGCAGGGGAGGAAATCAGCCCCAGCATTTT	TRBJ1-5	-	TRBV4-2	-
CASSLFSPENNEKLFF	TGTGCCAGCAGCTTATTTTCTCCAGAAAATAATGAAAAACTGTTTTTT	TRBJ1-4	-	TRBV7-2	-
CASRVQGTLHF	TGTGCCAGCAGGGTACAGGGCACCCTCCACTTT	TRBJ1-6	-	TRBV28	-
CASSLAGGAKETQYF	TGTGCCAGCAGCTTAGCTGGTGGGGCAAAAGAGACCCAGTACTTC	TRBJ2-5	-	TRBV7-9	-
CASSLGGNTYNEQFF	TGTGCCAGCAGCTTAGGCGGTAATACCTACAATGAGCAGTTCTTC	TRBJ2-1	-	TRBV7-8	-
CSGRGGGLAGLDEQFF	TGCAGCGGGAGGGGGGGCGGACTAGCGGGTCTAGATGAGCAGTTCTTC	TRBJ2-1	-	TRBV29-1	TRBD2
CASSFRQGYGYTF	TGTGCCAGCAGCTTTCGCCAGGGATATGGCTACACCTTC	TRBJ1-2	-	TRBV7-2	-
CASSTQTGPYGGYTF	TGTGCCAGCAGTACCCAGACAGGGCCCTATGGTGGCTACACCTTC	TRBJ1-2	few	TRBV6-1	TRBD1
CASNTRGYEQYF	TGTGCCAGCAACACTCGGGGCTACGAGCAGTACTTC	TRBJ2-7	once	TRBV28	-
CASSLGDTNTGELFF	TGTGCCAGCAGTTTGGGGGACACCAACACCGGGGAGCTGTTTTTT	TRBJ2-2	-	TRBV28	-
CASRASGSNEQYF	TGTGCCAGCAGGGCTAGCGGGAGTAACGAGCAGTACTTC	TRBJ2-7	-	TRBV6-1	TRBD2
CASSSQGLEAFF	TGTGCCAGCAGTTCACAGGGTCTTGAAGCTTTCTTT	TRBJ1-1	-	TRBV2	-
CASSFDGLPGANVLTF	TGTGCCAGCAGCTTTGATGGACTACCTGGGGCCAACGTCCTGACTTTC	TRBJ2-6	-	TRBV11-1	-
CATGLAGGADTQYF	TGTGCCACGGGACTAGCGGGAGGGGCAGATACGCAGTATTTT	TRBJ2-3	-	TRBV7-3	TRBD2
CASSLLGSYNEQFF	TGTGCCAGCAGCTTACTCGGGTCCTACAATGAGCAGTTCTTC	TRBJ2-1	-	TRBV7-2	-
CASRQPGVQETQYF	TGCGCCAGCAGGCAACCGGGAGTCCAAGAGACCCAGTACTTC	TRBJ2-5	-	TRBV5-1	-
CASSFGGNSPLHF	TGTGCCAGCAGCTTTGGAGGTAATTCACCCCTCCACTTT	TRBJ1-6	-	TRBV7-9	-
CASSIGTGSTSYGYTF	TGTGCCAGTAGTATCGGGACAGGATCCACCTCTTATGGCTACACCTTC	TRBJ1-2	-	TRBV19	TRBD1
CASEGLGRDSYNSPLHF	TGTGCCAGCGAAGGACTCGGAAGGGACTCCTATAATTCACCCCTCCACTTT	TRBJ1-6	-	TRBV2	-
CASSLGGTGRTEAFF	TGTGCCAGCAGTTTGGGGGGGACAGGGCGAACTGAAGCTTTCTTT	TRBJ1-1	once	TRBV28	TRBD1
CASSPGLPGNTIYF	TGTGCCAGCTCACCGGGACTCCCTGGAAACACCATATATTTT	TRBJ1-3	-	TRBV18	-
CASSARTGGNQPQHF	TGTGCCAGCAGTGCGCGGACAGGGGGCAATCAGCCCCAGCATTTT	TRBJ1-5	-	TRBV27	TRBD1
CASSEGLNTEAFF	TGTGCCAGCAGCGAGGGACTGAACACTGAAGCTTTCTTT	TRBJ1-1	few	TRBV7-2	-
CASSQSRTRTSQETQYF	TGCGCCAGCAGCCAAAGTAGGACCCGGACTTCCCAAGAGACCCAGTACTTC	TRBJ2-5	-	TRBV4-1	-
CASTRQGSNTEAFF	TGTGCCAGTACCCGACAGGGGAGCAACACTGAAGCTTTCTTT	TRBJ1-1	few	TRBV27	TRBD1
CASSLSGAKTEAFF	TGCGCCAGCAGCTTAAGCGGGGCAAAAACTGAAGCTTTCTTT	TRBJ1-1	-	TRBV5-1	-
CASSYEGREEKLFF	TGTGCCAGCAGTTACGAGGGGAGGGAGGAAAAACTGTTTTTT	TRBJ1-4	-	TRBV6-6	-
CASSPPFFSPTTEAFF	TGTGCCAGCTCACCACCGTTCTTCAGTCCTACCACTGAAGCTTTCTTT	TRBJ1-1	-	TRBV18	-
CASSWTSGKETQYF	TGTGCCAGTAGCTGGACTAGCGGAAAAGAGACCCAGTACTTC	TRBJ2-5	-	TRBV19	TRBD2
CASSREPNQPQHF	TGTGCCAGCAGCCGGGAACCCAATCAGCCCCAGCATTTT	TRBJ1-5	few	TRBV6-5	-
CASSQRTGGRGEAFF	TGTGCCAGCAGTCAGAGGACAGGGGGCCGCGGGGAAGCTTTCTTT	TRBJ1-1	-	TRBV28	TRBD1
CASGLGTSGGNEQFF	TGCGCCAGCGGCCTGGGGACTAGCGGGGGCAATGAGCAGTTCTTC	TRBJ2-1	once	TRBV5-1	TRBD2
CASSLLSGNTGELFF	TGTGCCAGCAGCTTATTGAGCGGGAACACCGGGGAGCTGTTTTTT	TRBJ2-2	once	TRBV7-2	-
CASSSELNIETGELFF	TGTGCCAGCAGCTCCGAATTAAATATAGAAACCGGGGAGCTGTTTTTT	TRBJ2-2	-	TRBV5-4	-
CASSYQFKETQYF	TGTGCCAGCAGTTACCAGTTTAAGGAGACCCAGTACTTC	TRBJ2-5	-	TRBV6-5	-
CASGDVVWRGNQPQHF	TGTGCCAGCGGCGATGTAGTCTGGCGAGGCAATCAGCCCCAGCATTTT	TRBJ1-5	-	TRBV28	-
CASGNQGNQPQHF	TGTGCTAGTGGTAACCAGGGGAATCAGCCCCAGCATTTT	TRBJ1-5	-	TRBV12-5	-
CASSLGTGGRPQHF	TGTGCCAGCAGCTTGGGGACAGGGGGGAGGCCCCAGCATTTT	TRBJ1-5	-	TRBV5-5	TRBD1
CASSVVPRASEAFF	TGTGCCAGCAGCGTAGTACCCAGGGCATCTGAAGCTTTCTTT	TRBJ1-1	few	TRBV9	-
CASTTRGGGYTF	TGTGCCAGCACCACACGAGGGGGCGGCTACACCTTC	TRBJ1-2	-	TRBV2	TRBD1
CASSQSGGTEAFF	TGTGCCAGCAGCCAGTCAGGGGGAACTGAAGCTTTCTTT	TRBJ1-1	-	TRBV7-9	TRBD1
CASSFGQNYGYTF	TGTGCCAGCAGCTTCGGCCAAAACTATGGCTACACCTTC	TRBJ1-2	-	TRBV7-9	-